The present T cell receptor beta chain was sequenced within a study of blood T cell repertoires in COVID-19. Study details: The analysed material was cDNA or gDNA that came from T cells, B-cell-depleted T cells, or PBMCs.

The V gene's germline CDR1 is MNHEY and CDR2 SVGAGI. The V segment lost 8 bases and the J segment 5 bases; nucleotides outside the gene matches: 1. This CDR3 contains 12 residues. Authors' analysis steps: It was from reference gene primer amplification that nucleated cell counts were estimated. TCRdb's copy holds only in-frame clones and misses some; the assay was immunoSEQ multiplex PCR. The V and J calls and clone size come from that table; D and trimming were worked out from the DNA. The table has about 210,000 clones, approximately 85% seen once. Sample: PBMCs or T cells enriched from blood (not recorded which). The clonotype was recovered from a middle-aged man with acute COVID-19. The chain is built from TRBV6-5 and TRBJ1-1, with TRBD1 matching 11 bases. The CDR3 sequence: CASGTGGTEAFF. The CDR3 DNA reads TGTGCCAGCGGGACAGGGGGGACTGAAGCTTTCTTT.